These T cell receptor beta chains were read from a single sample in a study of cytomegalovirus exposure and HLA in healthy donors. The repertoire was sequenced with immunoSEQ multiplex PCR; TCRdb's copy has only in-frame clones and lacks some. The table records under 300,000 clones, 90% of them present only once. Sequencing was done on a sample of PBMCs. Every receptor here comes from a woman between 18 and 29 years old in good health and CMV-seronegative. Both conserved end residues are part of each CDR3. The D gene is left open where the match is weak. Size values are once, few and many counts, or a class for expanded clones, and some rows have none.

CASSSRLAGGTDTQYF	TGTGCCAGCAGTTCCCGACTAGCGGGGGGGACAGATACGCAGTATTTT	NA	16	TRBJ2-3	TRBD2	TRBV28
CASSLRPVGLWETQYF	TGTGCCAGCAGCTTACGGCCCGTCGGGTTATGGGAGACCCAGTACTTC	NA	16	TRBJ2-5	NA	TRBV7-8
CASSYSQGNGNTIYF	TGTGCCAGCAGTTACTCCCAGGGGAATGGAAACACCATATATTTT	NA	15	TRBJ1-3	NA	TRBV6-5
CASSSPRASGELFF	TGTGCCAGCAGTTCCCCCAGGGCAAGCGGGGAGCTGTTTTTT	NA	14	TRBJ2-2	NA	TRBV6-5
CASSLVPHEQFF	TGTGCCAGCAGCTTGGTTCCTCATGAGCAGTTCTTC	NA	12	TRBJ2-1	NA	TRBV5-4
CASSLTRGLAADTQYF	TGCGCCAGCAGCCTAACCCGGGGACTAGCGGCAGATACGCAGTATTTT	NA	16	TRBJ2-3	TRBD2	TRBV4-3
CASSPGQGNSPLHF	TGTGCCAGCTCACCGGGACAGGGAAATTCACCCCTCCACTTT	NA	14	TRBJ1-6	TRBD1	TRBV18
CASSFGTANNEQFF	TGTGCCAGCAGTTTCGGGACAGCGAACAATGAGCAGTTCTTC	NA	14	TRBJ2-1	TRBD1	TRBV27
CATPLASGTYEQYF	TGTGCCACCCCGCTCGCTAGCGGAACCTACGAGCAGTACTTC	NA	14	TRBJ2-7	TRBD2	TRBV27
CASSPDRVKGGYTF	TGTGCCAGCAGTCCGGACAGGGTAAAAGGTGGCTACACCTTC	NA	14	TRBJ1-2	TRBD1	TRBV6-4
CAWNTDSFSTGELFF	TGTGCCTGGAACACTGACAGCTTTAGCACCGGGGAGCTGTTTTTT	NA	15	TRBJ2-2	NA	TRBV30
CASRTDRSYEQYF	TGTGCCAGCAGAACGGACAGGTCCTACGAGCAGTACTTC	NA	13	TRBJ2-7	TRBD1	TRBV28
CATNDGSSGNTIYF	TGTGCCACCAACGACGGGAGCTCTGGAAACACCATATATTTT	NA	14	TRBJ1-3	NA	TRBV6-1
CASTSARDLYGYTF	TGTGCCAGCACCAGCGCCAGGGATCTCTATGGCTACACCTTC	NA	14	TRBJ1-2	NA	TRBV2
CASSLGGTGSNEKLFF	TGTGCCAGCAGCTTGGGGGGGACAGGGAGTAATGAAAAACTGTTTTTT	once	16	TRBJ1-4	TRBD1	TRBV5-4
CASSITGRSNQPQHF	TGTGCCAGCTCGATTACAGGGAGAAGCAATCAGCCCCAGCATTTT	NA	15	TRBJ1-5	NA	TRBV18
CASSYTGAGGQETQYF	TGTGCCAGCAGTTACACTGGGGCGGGGGGGCAAGAGACCCAGTACTTC	NA	16	TRBJ2-5	TRBD2	TRBV6-5
CASSKGPLTGASYEQYF	TGTGCCAGTAGTAAGGGACCCTTGACAGGGGCCTCCTACGAGCAGTACTTC	NA	17	TRBJ2-7	TRBD1	TRBV19
CASSAVGGLSGNTIYF	TGCGCCAGCAGCGCCGTGGGGGGACTCTCTGGAAACACCATATATTTT	NA	16	TRBJ1-3	NA	TRBV5-1
CASSLYKEGYEQYF	TGTGCCAGCAGCTTATACAAGGAGGGCTACGAGCAGTACTTC	NA	14	TRBJ2-7	NA	TRBV7-3
CASSEQGFLNEKLFF	TGTGCCAGCAGTGAGCAGGGGTTTCTTAATGAAAAACTGTTTTTT	NA	15	TRBJ1-4	NA	TRBV25-1
CASSSRTGTAFF	TGTGCCAGCAGCTCCAGGACAGGTACTGCTTTCTTT	NA	12	TRBJ1-1	TRBD1	TRBV9
CASSSFGPQAAGELFF	TGTGCCAGCAGTTCGTTCGGGCCCCAAGCGGCCGGGGAGCTGTTTTTT	NA	16	TRBJ2-2	NA	TRBV28
CASSRTGALGGVAEAFF	TGTGCCAGCAGCCGCACAGGGGCGTTGGGTGGGGTGGCTGAAGCTTTCTTT	NA	17	TRBJ1-1	TRBD1	TRBV7-9
CASSLRALPTGGSGELFF	TGTGCCAGCAGCTTAAGAGCCCTGCCGACAGGGGGGTCCGGGGAGCTGTTTTTT	NA	18	TRBJ2-2	TRBD1	TRBV7-8
CASSMSGAAYEQYF	TGTGCCAGTAGTATGAGTGGGGCAGCATACGAGCAGTACTTC	once	14	TRBJ2-7	NA	TRBV19
CASSLADRRGETQYF	TGCGCCAGCAGCTTGGCCGACCGCAGGGGGGAGACCCAGTACTTC	NA	15	TRBJ2-5	TRBD1	TRBV5-1
CASSPRDRGPNEQFF	TGTGCCAGCAGCCCCCGGGACAGGGGCCCCAATGAGCAGTTCTTC	NA	15	TRBJ2-1	TRBD1	TRBV7-6
CSVLTGTNTEAFF	TGCAGCGTTCTGACAGGGACGAACACTGAAGCTTTCTTT	NA	13	TRBJ1-1	TRBD1	TRBV29-1
CASSGRQGFYEQYF	TGTGCCAGCAGCGGGCGACAGGGTTTCTACGAGCAGTACTTC	few	14	TRBJ2-7	TRBD1	TRBV11-2
CAWSVEGLGYTGELFF	TGTGCCTGGAGTGTAGAAGGACTAGGTTACACCGGGGAGCTGTTTTTT	NA	16	TRBJ2-2	TRBD2	TRBV30
CASSLWGQGYNSPLHF	TGTGCCAGCAGCTTATGGGGACAGGGGTATAATTCACCCCTCCACTTT	NA	16	TRBJ1-6	TRBD1	TRBV5-4
CASSGHTNNYGYTF	TGTGCCAGCAGTGGCCACACAAATAACTATGGCTACACCTTC	NA	14	TRBJ1-2	NA	TRBV6-4
CASQTSVNEKLFF	TGTGCCAGCCAGACTTCCGTTAATGAAAAACTGTTTTTT	NA	13	TRBJ1-4	NA	TRBV6-6
CASSWIEGVSQPQHF	TGTGCCAGCAGCTGGATCGAGGGGGTAAGTCAGCCCCAGCATTTT	NA	15	TRBJ1-5	NA	TRBV5-8
CASSPQGISYNEQFF	TGTGCCAGCAGCCCGCAGGGTATTTCCTACAATGAGCAGTTCTTC	NA	15	TRBJ2-1	NA	TRBV7-9
CSVDRGINYGYTF	TGCAGCGTTGATAGAGGTATTAACTATGGCTACACCTTC	NA	13	TRBJ1-2	NA	TRBV29-1
CASSRQDQPQHF	TGTGCCAGCAGTCGACAGGATCAGCCCCAGCATTTT	NA	12	TRBJ1-5	NA	TRBV27
CASSLSGGWHNEQFF	TGTGCCAGCAGTTTAAGCGGGGGGTGGCACAATGAGCAGTTCTTC	NA	15	TRBJ2-1	TRBD2	TRBV28
CAWTWGRGTSYEQYF	TGTGCCTGGACCTGGGGTAGGGGAACCTCCTACGAGCAGTACTTC	NA	15	TRBJ2-7	NA	TRBV30
CASSYQWSNTEAFF	TGTGCCAGCAGTTACCAGTGGTCCAACACTGAAGCTTTCTTT	NA	14	TRBJ1-1	NA	TRBV6-5
CASSQDYRGISISFVHEQYF	TGCGCCAGCAGCCAAGATTACAGGGGGATTAGTATCTCGTTTGTCCACGAGCAGTACTTC	NA	20	TRBJ2-7	TRBD1	TRBV4-3
CASANRGHGNTIYF	TGTGCCAGCGCCAACCGGGGTCATGGAAACACCATATATTTT	NA	14	TRBJ1-3	NA	TRBV6-4
CSVEGLAGGPSTDTQYF	TGCAGCGTTGAGGGACTAGCGGGGGGGCCTAGCACAGATACGCAGTATTTT	NA	17	TRBJ2-3	TRBD2	TRBV29-1